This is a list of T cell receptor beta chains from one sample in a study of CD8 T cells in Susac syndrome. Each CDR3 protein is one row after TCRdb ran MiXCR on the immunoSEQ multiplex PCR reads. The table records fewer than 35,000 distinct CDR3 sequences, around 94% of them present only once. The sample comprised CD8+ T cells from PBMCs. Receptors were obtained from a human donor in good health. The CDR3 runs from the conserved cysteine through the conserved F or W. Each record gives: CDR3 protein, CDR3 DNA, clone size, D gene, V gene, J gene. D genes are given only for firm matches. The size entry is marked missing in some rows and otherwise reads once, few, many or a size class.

CDR3aa: CASSLEVTGELFF
CDR3nt: TGCGCCAGCAGCTTGGAAGTCACCGGGGAGCTGTTTTTT
abundance: .
d_gene: .
v_gene: TRBV5-1
j_gene: TRBJ2-2

CDR3aa: CSARDGAEGGEQYF
CDR3nt: TGCAGTGCTAGAGATGGGGCAGAGGGGGGCGAGCAGTACTTC
abundance: .
d_gene: .
v_gene: TRBV20-1
j_gene: TRBJ2-7

CDR3aa: CASAGSGEQYF
CDR3nt: TGTGCCAGCGCGGGGTCTGGGGAACAGTACTTC
abundance: .
d_gene: .
v_gene: TRBV7-9
j_gene: TRBJ2-7

CDR3aa: CASSTRDSYNEQFF
CDR3nt: TGTGCCAGCAGCACCCGGGACAGCTACAATGAGCAGTTCTTC
abundance: .
d_gene: TRBD1
v_gene: TRBV7-9
j_gene: TRBJ2-1

CDR3aa: CASRGMLAKNIQYF
CDR3nt: TGTGCCAGCAGGGGAATGCTAGCCAAAAACATTCAGTACTTC
abundance: .
d_gene: .
v_gene: TRBV6-2/TRBV6-3
j_gene: TRBJ2-4

CDR3aa: CASSLALRGRNTEAFF
CDR3nt: TGTGCCAGCAGCTTGGCCCTAAGGGGACGGAACACTGAAGCTTTCTTT
abundance: .
d_gene: .
v_gene: TRBV5-6
j_gene: TRBJ1-1

CDR3aa: CATSGGNEQFF
CDR3nt: TGTGCCACCTCCGGGGGGAATGAGCAGTTCTTC
abundance: .
d_gene: TRBD2
v_gene: TRBV6-6
j_gene: TRBJ2-1

CDR3aa: CASSYGRSADTQYF
CDR3nt: TGTGCCAGCAGCTACGGACGGAGCGCAGATACGCAGTATTTT
abundance: .
d_gene: .
v_gene: TRBV9
j_gene: TRBJ2-3

CDR3aa: CAIRDDRASSSGNTIYF
CDR3nt: TGTGCCATCAGGGACGACAGGGCCTCCTCCTCTGGAAACACCATATATTTT
abundance: .
d_gene: TRBD1
v_gene: TRBV10-3
j_gene: TRBJ1-3

CDR3aa: CASSLIGAGDTEAFF
CDR3nt: TGTGCCAGCAGTTTAATCGGGGCTGGAGACACTGAAGCTTTCTTT
abundance: .
d_gene: .
v_gene: TRBV27
j_gene: TRBJ1-1

CDR3aa: CASSSPTVRTGSYEQYF
CDR3nt: TGTGCCAGCAGTTCGCCGACCGTTAGGACAGGGAGCTACGAGCAGTACTTC
abundance: .
d_gene: TRBD1
v_gene: TRBV6-5
j_gene: TRBJ2-7

CDR3aa: CASSDPGDNSPLHF
CDR3nt: TGTGCCAGCAGCGATCCGGGAGACAATTCACCCCTCCACTTT
abundance: .
d_gene: .
v_gene: TRBV6-1
j_gene: TRBJ1-6

CDR3aa: CASSARGTDTGELFF
CDR3nt: TGTGCCAGCAGTGCCCGGGGGACAGACACCGGGGAGCTGTTTTTT
abundance: .
d_gene: .
v_gene: TRBV13
j_gene: TRBJ2-2

CDR3aa: CSASAAAGGQLDTQYF
CDR3nt: TGCAGTGCTAGTGCGGCGGCGGGGGGGCAACTAGATACGCAGTATTTT
abundance: .
d_gene: TRBD2
v_gene: TRBV20-1
j_gene: TRBJ2-3

CDR3aa: CASSQIGTPTNEKLFF
CDR3nt: TGTGCCAGCAGTCAAATAGGGACACCAACTAATGAAAAACTGTTTTTT
abundance: .
d_gene: .
v_gene: TRBV25-1
j_gene: TRBJ1-4

CDR3aa: CASSSGPRLAGGATDTQYF
CDR3nt: TGTGCCAGCAGCTCCGGGCCTCGGCTAGCGGGGGGGGCAACAGATACGCAGTATTTT
abundance: .
d_gene: TRBD2
v_gene: TRBV7-2
j_gene: TRBJ2-3

CDR3aa: CASSYNTAYEQYF
CDR3nt: TGTGCCAGCAGTTACAACACGGCCTACGAGCAGTACTTC
abundance: .
d_gene: .
v_gene: TRBV12-3/TRBV12-4
j_gene: TRBJ2-7

CDR3aa: CASSEWSAGETQYF
CDR3nt: TGTGCCAGCAGTGAATGGTCGGCCGGAGAGACCCAGTACTTC
abundance: .
d_gene: .
v_gene: TRBV6-1
j_gene: TRBJ2-5

CDR3aa: CSARRGPTTTYEQYF
CDR3nt: TGCAGTGCTAGGCGGGGACCCACGACTACCTACGAGCAGTACTTC
abundance: .
d_gene: .
v_gene: TRBV20-1
j_gene: TRBJ2-7

CDR3aa: CSAEQGATGTEAFF
CDR3nt: TGCAGTGCCGAACAGGGGGCTACGGGGACTGAAGCTTTCTTT
abundance: few
d_gene: TRBD1
v_gene: TRBV20-1
j_gene: TRBJ1-1

CDR3aa: CSARGWDRGDEQYF
CDR3nt: TGCAGTGCTAGGGGTTGGGACAGGGGGGACGAGCAGTACTTC
abundance: .
d_gene: TRBD1
v_gene: TRBV20-1
j_gene: TRBJ2-7

CDR3aa: CASSDGAGPRRETQYF
CDR3nt: TGTGCCAGCAGTGACGGGGCGGGGCCACGGCGGGAGACCCAGTACTTC
abundance: .
d_gene: .
v_gene: TRBV9
j_gene: TRBJ2-5

CDR3aa: CSARPGGSTEAFF
CDR3nt: TGCAGTGCTAGGCCCGGGGGGAGCACTGAAGCTTTCTTT
abundance: .
d_gene: .
v_gene: TRBV20-1
j_gene: TRBJ1-1

CDR3aa: CASSPKPQSGRQEKFF
CDR3nt: TGTGCCAGCAGTCCCAAGCCCCAAAGCGGCCGCCAAGAAAAGTTCTTC
abundance: .
d_gene: .
v_gene: TRBV27
j_gene: TRBJ2-1

CDR3aa: CASSLSGGYGYTF
CDR3nt: TGTGCCAGCAGTTTATCAGGGGGCTATGGCTACACCTTC
abundance: .
d_gene: .
v_gene: TRBV27
j_gene: TRBJ1-2

CDR3aa: CASSRTIPVQFF
CDR3nt: TGTGCCAGCAGCCGAACAATCCCAGTACAGTTCTTC
abundance: .
d_gene: .
v_gene: TRBV28
j_gene: TRBJ2-1

CDR3aa: CASGPGLVTDTQYF
CDR3nt: TGTGCCAGTGGCCCGGGACTAGTCACAGATACGCAGTATTTT
abundance: .
d_gene: TRBD2
v_gene: TRBV2
j_gene: TRBJ2-3

CDR3aa: CASSRTGTGVQETQYF
CDR3nt: TGTGCCAGCAGCCGCACCGGGACAGGGGTTCAAGAGACCCAGTACTTC
abundance: .
d_gene: TRBD1
v_gene: TRBV3-1
j_gene: TRBJ2-5

CDR3aa: CASSFSGGQGGEQYF
CDR3nt: TGTGCCAGCAGCTTTAGCGGCGGACAGGGAGGCGAGCAGTACTTC
abundance: .
d_gene: TRBD1
v_gene: TRBV11-2
j_gene: TRBJ2-7

CDR3aa: CSASGLSSYEQYF
CDR3nt: TGCAGTGCTTCGGGACTCTCCTCCTACGAGCAGTACTTC
abundance: .
d_gene: .
v_gene: TRBV20-1
j_gene: TRBJ2-7

CDR3aa: CASSRAEGDNSPLHF
CDR3nt: TGCGCCAGCAGCCGGGCGGAGGGGGATAATTCACCCCTCCACTTT
abundance: .
d_gene: .
v_gene: TRBV4-3
j_gene: TRBJ1-6